This TCR beta chain was identified in a study of blood T cell repertoires in COVID-19. The repertoire was sequenced with immunoSEQ multiplex PCR; TCRdb's copy has only in-frame clones and lacks some. The repertoire has about 49,000 clones, 82% of them found once; the top ten carry roughly 2.7%. The CDR3 has 13 residues. Germline V gives CDR1 SGDLS, CDR2 YYNGEE. Worth noting for this clone: A junction end diverges from the germline sequence, so it may reflect a read error.

The chain is built from TRBV9 and TRBJ1-2; D is ambiguous. Sequencing used peripheral blood. The sequence derives from an older woman with acute or convalescent COVID-19. The chain's CDR3 is CASSVDSGRERSF. The CDR3, as DNA: TGTGCCAGCAGCGTAGATTCTGGGAGGGAAAGAAGCTTC.